This is a list of T cell receptor beta chains from one sample in a study of regulatory T cells in long-lasting Graves disease. MiXCR, run by TCRdb on the multiplex PCR reads, gives a single entry per CDR3 protein. The table lists about 660,000 distinct CDR3 sequences, around 30% of them singletons. The sample in question was peripheral blood mononuclear cells (PBMCs), obtained when the disease was refractory, from a patient treated with antithyroid drugs. Receptors originate from a female donor with Graves disease. Each CDR3 is given with its conserved first and last residue. Each record gives: CDR3 protein, CDR3 DNA, clone size, J gene, V gene, D gene. The D gene is left open where the match is weak. A clone size is listed for some rows: how often the clone was seen (once, few, many), or a class if it is expanded.

CDR3aa: CASSEVRRTGELFF
CDR3nt: TGTGCCAGCAGTGAAGTCCGGCGGACCGGGGAGCTGTTTTTT
abundance: -
j_gene: TRBJ2-2
v_gene: TRBV2
d_gene: -

CDR3aa: CASSYQGQMGNTEAFF
CDR3nt: TGTGCCAGCAGTTACCAGGGACAGATGGGGAACACTGAAGCTTTCTTT
abundance: -
j_gene: TRBJ1-1
v_gene: TRBV6-5
d_gene: TRBD1

CDR3aa: CASSENPRGRADGYTF
CDR3nt: TGTGCCAGCAGTGAGAACCCCCGTGGGCGGGCTGATGGCTACACCTTC
abundance: -
j_gene: TRBJ1-2
v_gene: TRBV6-1
d_gene: -

CDR3aa: CSVAGGREKLFF
CDR3nt: TGCAGCGTTGCTGGGGGGCGTGAAAAACTGTTTTTT
abundance: few
j_gene: TRBJ1-4
v_gene: TRBV29-1
d_gene: -

CDR3aa: CASSWHGANVLTF
CDR3nt: TGTGCCAGCAGCTGGCACGGGGCCAACGTCCTGACTTTC
abundance: few
j_gene: TRBJ2-6
v_gene: TRBV11-2
d_gene: -

CDR3aa: CASSLYTGVNTEAFF
CDR3nt: TGCGCCAGCAGCTTGTATACAGGCGTGAACACTGAAGCTTTCTTT
abundance: -
j_gene: TRBJ1-1
v_gene: TRBV5-1
d_gene: -

CDR3aa: CASSRRADTEAFF
CDR3nt: TGTGCCAGCAGCCGAAGGGCGGACACTGAAGCTTTCTTT
abundance: many
j_gene: TRBJ1-1
v_gene: TRBV7-2
d_gene: -

CDR3aa: CSARDPGGTYEQYF
CDR3nt: TGCAGTGCTAGAGATCCCGGCGGAACCTACGAGCAGTACTTC
abundance: many
j_gene: TRBJ2-7
v_gene: TRBV20-1
d_gene: -

CDR3aa: CSADRGDPLDYGYTF
CDR3nt: TGCAGCGCCGACAGGGGAGACCCTCTGGACTATGGCTACACCTTC
abundance: few
j_gene: TRBJ1-2
v_gene: TRBV29-1
d_gene: TRBD1

CDR3aa: CASSSVGIAGNQPQHF
CDR3nt: TGTGCCAGCAGTTCGGTGGGGATAGCGGGCAATCAGCCCCAGCATTTT
abundance: -
j_gene: TRBJ1-5
v_gene: TRBV12-3/TRBV12-4
d_gene: -

CDR3aa: CASSQGARRQPQHF
CDR3nt: TGTGCCAGCAGCCAGGGGGCAAGGAGGCAGCCCCAGCATTTT
abundance: -
j_gene: TRBJ1-5
v_gene: TRBV3-1
d_gene: -

CDR3aa: CASSETGTSYEQYF
CDR3nt: TGCGCCAGCAGTGAAACCGGGACTAGCTACGAGCAGTACTTC
abundance: many
j_gene: TRBJ2-7
v_gene: TRBV10-2
d_gene: TRBD2

CDR3aa: CASSDNRYNTEAFF
CDR3nt: TGTGCCAGCAGTGATAACAGATATAACACTGAAGCTTTCTTT
abundance: many
j_gene: TRBJ1-1
v_gene: TRBV2
d_gene: -

CDR3aa: CATSRDLMGKTGLFYEQYF
CDR3nt: TGTGCCACCAGCAGAGATCTGATGGGGAAGACAGGACTTTTCTACGAGCAGTACTTC
abundance: -
j_gene: TRBJ2-7
v_gene: TRBV15
d_gene: -

CDR3aa: CASRLPEGNEQTEAFF
CDR3nt: TGTGCCAGCAGGCTACCGGAGGGGAACGAACAAACTGAAGCTTTCTTT
abundance: -
j_gene: TRBJ1-1
v_gene: TRBV7-8
d_gene: -

CDR3aa: CASRQDILYGENTEAFF
CDR3nt: TGTGCCAGCAGACAGGATATCCTATATGGAGAGAACACTGAAGCTTTCTTT
abundance: many
j_gene: TRBJ1-1
v_gene: TRBV28
d_gene: -

CDR3aa: CASSQGLSSYEQYF
CDR3nt: TGTGCCAGCAGTCAGGGACTGAGCTCCTACGAGCAGTACTTC
abundance: few
j_gene: TRBJ2-7
v_gene: TRBV6-1
d_gene: -

CDR3aa: CSATLDRYANQPQHF
CDR3nt: TGCAGTGCTACTTTGGACCGTTACGCCAATCAGCCCCAGCATTTT
abundance: few
j_gene: TRBJ1-5
v_gene: TRBV20-1
d_gene: -

CDR3aa: CSAIGPLGTEAFF
CDR3nt: TGCAGTGCTATAGGGCCCTTGGGGACTGAAGCTTTCTTT
abundance: -
j_gene: TRBJ1-1
v_gene: TRBV20-1
d_gene: -

CDR3aa: CASSRTRGISPHEQYF
CDR3nt: TGTGCCAGCAGCCGAACTAGAGGCATCTCCCCCCACGAGCAGTACTTC
abundance: few
j_gene: TRBJ2-7
v_gene: TRBV12-3/TRBV12-4
d_gene: -

CDR3aa: CASSIRDRGRQETQYF
CDR3nt: TGTGCCAGTAGTATCCGGGACAGGGGGCGACAAGAGACCCAGTACTTC
abundance: few
j_gene: TRBJ2-5
v_gene: TRBV19
d_gene: TRBD1

CDR3aa: CASSSRQDTDTQYF
CDR3nt: TGTGCCAGCAGCTCCCGACAGGACACAGATACGCAGTATTTT
abundance: few
j_gene: TRBJ2-3
v_gene: TRBV13
d_gene: -

CDR3aa: CASRLGGAGGEQYF
CDR3nt: TGTGCCAGCAGACTAGGGGGCGCGGGGGGCGAGCAGTACTTC
abundance: -
j_gene: TRBJ2-7
v_gene: TRBV27
d_gene: -

CDR3aa: CASSLRTGLNEQYF
CDR3nt: TGTGCCAGCAGCCTCAGGACAGGGCTCAACGAGCAGTACTTC
abundance: many
j_gene: TRBJ2-7
v_gene: TRBV11-2
d_gene: TRBD1

CDR3aa: CASSFEGQTQHEQYF
CDR3nt: TGTGCCAGCAGCTTCGAGGGGCAAACCCAACACGAGCAGTACTTC
abundance: few
j_gene: TRBJ2-7
v_gene: TRBV11-2
d_gene: -

CDR3aa: CASSLLWDAGTVSYEQYF
CDR3nt: TGCGCCAGCAGCTTGTTGTGGGATGCCGGGACCGTCTCCTACGAGCAGTACTTC
abundance: -
j_gene: TRBJ2-7
v_gene: TRBV5-1
d_gene: -

CDR3aa: CASRQGSLEQYF
CDR3nt: TGTGCCAGCAGGCAGGGGTCCCTCGAGCAGTACTTC
abundance: -
j_gene: TRBJ2-7
v_gene: TRBV6-2/TRBV6-3
d_gene: -

CDR3aa: CSVDVSRGETQYF
CDR3nt: TGCAGCGTTGACGTGTCTAGAGGAGAGACCCAGTACTTC
abundance: -
j_gene: TRBJ2-5
v_gene: TRBV29-1
d_gene: -

CDR3aa: CASSVFRGGEKLFF
CDR3nt: TGTGCCAGCAGTGTATTCAGGGGTGGGGAAAAACTGTTTTTT
abundance: many
j_gene: TRBJ1-4
v_gene: TRBV2
d_gene: -

CDR3aa: CASSWAGTASGANVLTF
CDR3nt: TGTGCCAGCAGCTGGGCTGGGACAGCCTCTGGGGCCAACGTCCTGACTTTC
abundance: -
j_gene: TRBJ2-6
v_gene: TRBV5-6
d_gene: TRBD1

CDR3aa: CSVDPPGTGYNEQFF
CDR3nt: TGCAGCGTTGATCCGCCCGGGACAGGGTACAATGAGCAGTTCTTC
abundance: -
j_gene: TRBJ2-1
v_gene: TRBV29-1
d_gene: TRBD1

CDR3aa: CSVSTGQGTEAFF
CDR3nt: TGCAGCGTCTCGACAGGGCAGGGCACTGAAGCTTTCTTT
abundance: few
j_gene: TRBJ1-1
v_gene: TRBV29-1
d_gene: TRBD1

CDR3aa: CASSPEPGQLPNYGYTF
CDR3nt: TGTGCCAGTAGTCCAGAGCCGGGACAGCTACCAAACTATGGCTACACCTTC
abundance: -
j_gene: TRBJ1-2
v_gene: TRBV19
d_gene: TRBD1

CDR3aa: CASSEQAPEPQHF
CDR3nt: TGTGCCAGCAGCGAACAGGCCCCGGAGCCCCAGCATTTT
abundance: -
j_gene: TRBJ1-5
v_gene: TRBV6-1
d_gene: -

CDR3aa: CASSLVPGLLFF
CDR3nt: TGTGCCAGCAGCTTAGTGCCGGGCCTCTTGTTTTTT
abundance: -
j_gene: TRBJ2-2
v_gene: TRBV7-2
d_gene: -

CDR3aa: CASSESTGVGYTF
CDR3nt: TGCGCCAGCAGTGAGTCGACAGGGGTTGGCTACACCTTC
abundance: few
j_gene: TRBJ1-2
v_gene: TRBV10-1
d_gene: TRBD1

CDR3aa: CAWSVSVANTGELFF
CDR3nt: TGTGCCTGGAGTGTGTCAGTCGCGAACACCGGGGAGCTGTTTTTT
abundance: -
j_gene: TRBJ2-2
v_gene: TRBV30
d_gene: -

CDR3aa: CAARSAEYSTDTQYF
CDR3nt: TGTGCGGCCCGGTCAGCGGAGTATAGCACAGATACGCAGTATTTT
abundance: -
j_gene: TRBJ2-3
v_gene: TRBV2
d_gene: -

CDR3aa: CSASRDESETQYF
CDR3nt: TGCAGTGCTTCCAGGGACGAATCAGAGACCCAGTACTTC
abundance: many
j_gene: TRBJ2-5
v_gene: TRBV20-1
d_gene: -

CDR3aa: CATSDGRQSYGYTF
CDR3nt: TGTGCCACCAGTGACGGTCGACAGAGCTATGGCTACACCTTC
abundance: few
j_gene: TRBJ1-2
v_gene: TRBV24-1
d_gene: -

CDR3aa: CATEPLAGGETQYF
CDR3nt: TGTGCCACCGAACCCCTAGCGGGAGGTGAGACCCAGTACTTC
abundance: -
j_gene: TRBJ2-5
v_gene: TRBV12-3/TRBV12-4
d_gene: TRBD2

CDR3aa: CASSNNQGAEGLFF
CDR3nt: TGTGCCAGCAGTAACAACCAGGGGGCAGAGGGCCTCTTCTTT
abundance: few
j_gene: TRBJ1-1
v_gene: TRBV6-1
d_gene: TRBD1

CDR3aa: CAWSFGGAREYEQYF
CDR3nt: TGTGCCTGGAGTTTCGGGGGCGCCCGAGAATACGAGCAGTACTTC
abundance: -
j_gene: TRBJ2-7
v_gene: TRBV30
d_gene: -

CDR3aa: CASNPPRGEQYF
CDR3nt: TGTGCCAGCAACCCCCCCAGGGGTGAGCAGTACTTC
abundance: -
j_gene: TRBJ2-7
v_gene: TRBV28
d_gene: -

CDR3aa: CASKDGATSTDTQYF
CDR3nt: TGCGCCAGCAAGGACGGAGCAACTAGCACAGATACGCAGTATTTT
abundance: -
j_gene: TRBJ2-3
v_gene: TRBV5-1
d_gene: -

CDR3aa: CASSRWDTEAFF
CDR3nt: TGCGCCAGCAGCCGGTGGGACACTGAAGCTTTCTTT
abundance: -
j_gene: TRBJ1-1
v_gene: TRBV4-1
d_gene: -